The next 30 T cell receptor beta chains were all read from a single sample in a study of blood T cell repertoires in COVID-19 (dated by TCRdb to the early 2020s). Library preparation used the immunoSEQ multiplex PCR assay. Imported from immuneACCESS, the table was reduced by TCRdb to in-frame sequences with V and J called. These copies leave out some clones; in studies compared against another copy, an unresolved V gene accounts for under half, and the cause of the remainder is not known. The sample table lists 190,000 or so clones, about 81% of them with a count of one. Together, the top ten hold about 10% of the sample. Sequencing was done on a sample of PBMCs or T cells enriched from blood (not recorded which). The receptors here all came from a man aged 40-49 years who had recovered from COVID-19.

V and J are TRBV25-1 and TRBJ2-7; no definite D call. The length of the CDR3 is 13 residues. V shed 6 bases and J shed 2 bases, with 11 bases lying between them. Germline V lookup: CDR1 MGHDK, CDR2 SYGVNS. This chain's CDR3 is CASRPPLTYEQYF. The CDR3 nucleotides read TGTGCCAGCAGGCCCCCTCTAACCTACGAGCAGTACTTC.

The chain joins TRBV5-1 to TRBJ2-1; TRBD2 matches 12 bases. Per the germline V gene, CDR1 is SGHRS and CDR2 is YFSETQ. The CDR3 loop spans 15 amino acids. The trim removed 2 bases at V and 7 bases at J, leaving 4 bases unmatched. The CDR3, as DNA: TGCGCCAGCAGCTTCGTGACTAGCGGGGGAAATGAGCAGTTCTTC. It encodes CASSFVTSGGNEQFF.

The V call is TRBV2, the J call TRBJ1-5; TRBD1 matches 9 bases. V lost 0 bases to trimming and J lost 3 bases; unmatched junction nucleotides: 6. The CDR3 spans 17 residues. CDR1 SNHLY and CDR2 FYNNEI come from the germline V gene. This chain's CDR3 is CASSEARDRVINQPQHF. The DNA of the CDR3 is TGTGCCAGCAGTGAAGCCCGGGACAGGGTAATCAATCAGCCCCAGCATTTT.

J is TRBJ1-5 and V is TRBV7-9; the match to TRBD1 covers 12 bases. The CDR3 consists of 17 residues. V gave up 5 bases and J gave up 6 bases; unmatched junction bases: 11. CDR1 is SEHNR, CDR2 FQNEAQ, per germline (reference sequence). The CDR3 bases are TGTGCCAGCAGCCGTGGGACAGGGGGCACTTTCTCTCAGCCCCAGCATTTT. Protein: CASSRGTGGTFSQPQHF. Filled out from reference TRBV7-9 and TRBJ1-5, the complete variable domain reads DTGVSQNPRHKITKRGQNVTFRCDPISEHNRLYWYRQTLGQGPEFLTYFQNEAQLEKSRLLSDRFSAERPKGSFSTLEIQRTEQGDSAMYLCASSRGTGGTFSQPQHFGDGTRLSIL.

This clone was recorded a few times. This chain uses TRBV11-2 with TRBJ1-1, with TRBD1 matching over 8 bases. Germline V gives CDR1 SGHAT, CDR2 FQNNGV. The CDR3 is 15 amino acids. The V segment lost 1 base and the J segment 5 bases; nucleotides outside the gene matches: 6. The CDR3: CASSLATGGLTEAFF. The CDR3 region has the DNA TGTGCCAGCAGCTTAGCCACAGGGGGTCTGACTGAAGCTTTCTTT.

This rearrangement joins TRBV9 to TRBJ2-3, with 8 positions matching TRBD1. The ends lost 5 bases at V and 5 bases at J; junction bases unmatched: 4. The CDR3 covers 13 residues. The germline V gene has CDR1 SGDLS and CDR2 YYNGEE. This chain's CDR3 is CASRPTGGDTQYF. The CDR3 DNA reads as TGTGCCAGCAGACCCACAGGGGGAGATACGCAGTATTTT.

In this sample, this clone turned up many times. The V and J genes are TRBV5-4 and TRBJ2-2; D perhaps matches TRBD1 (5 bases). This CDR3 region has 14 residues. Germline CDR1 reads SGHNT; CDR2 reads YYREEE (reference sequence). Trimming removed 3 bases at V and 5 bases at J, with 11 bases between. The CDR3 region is CASSSRVGTGELFF. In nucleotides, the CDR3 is TGTGCCAGCAGCTCCAGGGTGGGGACCGGGGAGCTGTTTTTT.

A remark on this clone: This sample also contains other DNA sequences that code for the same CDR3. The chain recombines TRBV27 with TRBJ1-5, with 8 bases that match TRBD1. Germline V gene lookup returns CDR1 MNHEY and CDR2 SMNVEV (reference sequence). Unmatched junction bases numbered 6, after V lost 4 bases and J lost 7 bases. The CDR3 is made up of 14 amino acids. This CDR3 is CASSSQGARQPQHF. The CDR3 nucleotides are TGTGCCAGCAGTTCTCAGGGGGCACGACAGCCCCAGCATTTT.

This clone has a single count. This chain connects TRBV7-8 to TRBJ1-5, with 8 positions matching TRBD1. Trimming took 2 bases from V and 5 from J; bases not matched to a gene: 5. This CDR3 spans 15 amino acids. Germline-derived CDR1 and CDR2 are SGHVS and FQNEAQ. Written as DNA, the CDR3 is TGTGCCAGCAGCTTAAGACAGGGGAATTATCAGCCCCAGCATTTT. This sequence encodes CASSLRQGNYQPQHF.

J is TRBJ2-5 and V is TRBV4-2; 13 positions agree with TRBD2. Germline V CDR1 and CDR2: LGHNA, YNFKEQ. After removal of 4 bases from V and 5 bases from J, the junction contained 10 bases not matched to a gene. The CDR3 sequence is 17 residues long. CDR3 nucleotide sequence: TGTGCCAGCAGCCCACTAGCGGGGGGGCCTGGTGTGGAGACCCAGTACTTC. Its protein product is CASSPLAGGPGVETQYF.

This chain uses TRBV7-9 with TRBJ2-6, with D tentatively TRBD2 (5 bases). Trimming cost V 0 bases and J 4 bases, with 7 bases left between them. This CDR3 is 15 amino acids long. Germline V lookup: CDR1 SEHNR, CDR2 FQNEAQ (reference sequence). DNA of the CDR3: TGTGCCAGCAGCTTAGCGAGCGGAGGGGCCAACGTCCTGACTTTC. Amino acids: CASSLASGGANVLTF. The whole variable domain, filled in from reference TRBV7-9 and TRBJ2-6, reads DTGVSQNPRHKITKRGQNVTFRCDPISEHNRLYWYRQTLGQGPEFLTYFQNEAQLEKSRLLSDRFSAERPKGSFSTLEIQRTEQGDSAMYLCASSLASGGANVLTFGAGSRLTVL.

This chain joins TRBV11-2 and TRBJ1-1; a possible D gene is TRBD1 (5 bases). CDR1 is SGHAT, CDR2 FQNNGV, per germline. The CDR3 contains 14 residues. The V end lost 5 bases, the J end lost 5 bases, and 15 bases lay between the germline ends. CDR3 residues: CASSRRRGGTEAFF. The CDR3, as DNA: TGTGCCAGCAGCAGACGCCGGGGGGGGACTGAAGCTTTCTTT. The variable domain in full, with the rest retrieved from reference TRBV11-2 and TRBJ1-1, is EAGVAQSPRYKIIEKRQSVAFWCNPISGHATLYWYQQILGQGPKLLIQFQNNGVVDDSQLPKDRFSAERLKGVDSTLKIQPAKLEDSAVYLCASSRRRGGTEAFFGQGTRLTVV.

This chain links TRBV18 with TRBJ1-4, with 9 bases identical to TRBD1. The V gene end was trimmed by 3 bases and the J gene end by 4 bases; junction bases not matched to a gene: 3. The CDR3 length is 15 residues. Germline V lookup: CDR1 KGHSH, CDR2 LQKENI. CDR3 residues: CASSPQGQGNEKLFF. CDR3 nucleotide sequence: TGTGCCAGCTCACCCCAGGGACAGGGTAATGAAAAACTGTTTTTT.

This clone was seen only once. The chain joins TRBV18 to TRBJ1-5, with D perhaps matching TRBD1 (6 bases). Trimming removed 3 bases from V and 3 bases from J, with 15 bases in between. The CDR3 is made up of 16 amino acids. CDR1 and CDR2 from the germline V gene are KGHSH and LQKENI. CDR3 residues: CASSPLGGQVNQPQHF. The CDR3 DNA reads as TGTGCCAGCTCACCTTTGGGGGGGCAGGTCAATCAGCCCCAGCATTTT.

The CDR3: CASSFRPQGNTEAFF. The CDR3 DNA is TGTGCCAGCAGCTTTCGACCACAGGGGAACACTGAAGCTTTCTTT. The chain employs TRBV7-2 and TRBJ1-1, with a weak D call TRBD1 (6 bases). V was clipped by 3 bases and J by 1 base, with 12 bases between them. CDR1 and CDR2 from the germline V gene are SGHTA and FQGNSA. This CDR3 has 15 amino acids.

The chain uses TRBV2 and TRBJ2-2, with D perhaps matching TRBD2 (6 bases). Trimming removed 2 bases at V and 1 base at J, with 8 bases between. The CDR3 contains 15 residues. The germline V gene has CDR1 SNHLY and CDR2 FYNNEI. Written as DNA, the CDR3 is TGTGCCAGCAGTGAAAGGCGGGAGAACACCGGGGAGCTGTTTTTT. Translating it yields CASSERRENTGELFF.

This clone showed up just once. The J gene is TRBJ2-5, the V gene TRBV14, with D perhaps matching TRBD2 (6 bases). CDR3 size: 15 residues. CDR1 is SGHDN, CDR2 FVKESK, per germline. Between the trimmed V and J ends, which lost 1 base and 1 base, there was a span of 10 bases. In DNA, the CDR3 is TGTGCCAGCAGCCAAGGGTTCGGGGGCCAAGAGACCCAGTACTTC. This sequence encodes CASSQGFGGQETQYF.

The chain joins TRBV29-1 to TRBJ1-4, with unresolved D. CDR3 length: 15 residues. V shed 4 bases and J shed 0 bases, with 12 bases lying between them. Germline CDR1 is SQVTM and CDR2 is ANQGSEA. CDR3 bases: TGCAGCGTTGGGGCCAGCCGAGCAACTAATGAAAAACTGTTTTTT. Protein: CSVGASRATNEKLFF. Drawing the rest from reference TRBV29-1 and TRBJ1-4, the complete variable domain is SAVISQKPSRDICQRGTSLTIQCQVDSQVTMMFWYRQQPGQSLTLIATANQGSEATYESGFVIDKFPISRPNLTFSTLTVSNMSPEDSSIYLCSVGASRATNEKLFFGSGTQLSVL.

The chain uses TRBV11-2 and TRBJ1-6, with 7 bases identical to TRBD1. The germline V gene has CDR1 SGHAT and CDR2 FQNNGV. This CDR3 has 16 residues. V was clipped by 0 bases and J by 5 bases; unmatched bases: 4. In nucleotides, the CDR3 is TGTGCCAGCAGCTTAGATCTAGACAGGGATAATTCACCCCTCCACTTT. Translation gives CASSLDLDRDNSPLHF. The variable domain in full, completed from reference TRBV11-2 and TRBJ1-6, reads EAGVAQSPRYKIIEKRQSVAFWCNPISGHATLYWYQQILGQGPKLLIQFQNNGVVDDSQLPKDRFSAERLKGVDSTLKIQPAKLEDSAVYLCASSLDLDRDNSPLHFGNGTRLTVT.

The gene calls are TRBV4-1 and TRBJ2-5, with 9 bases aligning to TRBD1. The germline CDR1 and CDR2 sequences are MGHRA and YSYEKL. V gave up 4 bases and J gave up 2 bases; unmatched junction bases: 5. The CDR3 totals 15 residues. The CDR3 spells CASSPRQGGQETQYF. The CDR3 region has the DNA TGCGCCAGCAGCCCCCGACAGGGGGGACAAGAGACCCAGTACTTC.

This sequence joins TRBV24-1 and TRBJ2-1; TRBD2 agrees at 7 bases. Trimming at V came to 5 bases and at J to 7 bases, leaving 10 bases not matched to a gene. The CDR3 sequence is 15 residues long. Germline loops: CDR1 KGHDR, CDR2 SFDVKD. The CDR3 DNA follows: TGTGCCACCAGTGGTGTTAGCGGGTTTGGGAATGAGCAGTTCTTC. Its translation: CATSGVSGFGNEQFF.

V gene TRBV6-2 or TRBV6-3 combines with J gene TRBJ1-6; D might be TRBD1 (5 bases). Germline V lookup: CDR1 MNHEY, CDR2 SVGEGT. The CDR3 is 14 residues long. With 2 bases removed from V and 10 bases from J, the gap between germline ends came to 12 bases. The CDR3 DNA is TGTGCCAGCAGTTACGGGCAGGGTGGCTCACCCCTCCACTTT. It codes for CASSYGQGGSPLHF.

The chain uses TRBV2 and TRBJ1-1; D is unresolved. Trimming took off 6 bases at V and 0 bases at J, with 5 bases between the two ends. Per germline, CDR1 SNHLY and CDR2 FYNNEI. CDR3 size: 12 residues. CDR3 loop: CASRGLNTEAFF. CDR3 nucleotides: TGTGCCAGCAGGGGCTTGAACACTGAAGCTTTCTTT.

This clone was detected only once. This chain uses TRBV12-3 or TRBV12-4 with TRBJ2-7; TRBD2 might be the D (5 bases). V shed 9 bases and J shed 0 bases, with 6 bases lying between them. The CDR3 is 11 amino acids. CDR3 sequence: CASGSSYEQYF. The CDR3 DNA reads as TGTGCCAGTGGGAGCTCCTACGAGCAGTACTTC.

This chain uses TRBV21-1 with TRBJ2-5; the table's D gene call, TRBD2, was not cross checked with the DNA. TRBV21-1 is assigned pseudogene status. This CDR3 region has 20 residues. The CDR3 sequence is CASSKARETVKGSCQETQYF. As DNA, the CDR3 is TGTGCCAGCAGCAAAGCGCGGGAGACAGTGAAGGGATCGTGCCAAGAGACCCAGTACTTC.

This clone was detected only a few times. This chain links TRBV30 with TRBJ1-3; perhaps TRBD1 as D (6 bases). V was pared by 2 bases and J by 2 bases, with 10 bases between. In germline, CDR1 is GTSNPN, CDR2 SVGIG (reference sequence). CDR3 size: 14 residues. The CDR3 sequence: CAWSSPGAGNTIYF. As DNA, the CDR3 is TGTGCCTGGAGTTCCCCAGGGGCTGGAAACACCATATATTTT. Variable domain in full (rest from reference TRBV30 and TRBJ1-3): SQTIHQWPATLVQPVGSPLSLECTVEGTSNPNLYWYRQAAGRGLQLLFYSVGIGQISSEVPQNLSASRPQDRQFILSSKKLLLSDSGFYLCAWSSPGAGNTIYFGEGSWLTVV.

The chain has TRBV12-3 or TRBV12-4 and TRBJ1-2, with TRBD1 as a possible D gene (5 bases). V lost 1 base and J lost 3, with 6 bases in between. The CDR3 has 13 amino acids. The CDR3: CASSLGGDYGYTF. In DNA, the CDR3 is TGTGCCAGCAGTTTAGGGGGCGACTATGGCTACACCTTC.

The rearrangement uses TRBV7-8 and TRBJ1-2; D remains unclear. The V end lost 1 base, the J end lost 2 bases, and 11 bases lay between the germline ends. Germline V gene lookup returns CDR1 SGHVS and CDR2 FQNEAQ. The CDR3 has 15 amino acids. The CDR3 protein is CASSLEVTDNYGYTF. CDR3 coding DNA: TGTGCCAGCAGCTTAGAGGTTACAGACAACTATGGCTACACCTTC.

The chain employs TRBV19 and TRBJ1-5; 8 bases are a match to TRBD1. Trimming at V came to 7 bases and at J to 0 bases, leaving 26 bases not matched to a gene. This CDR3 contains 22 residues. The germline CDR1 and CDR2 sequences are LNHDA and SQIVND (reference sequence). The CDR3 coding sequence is TGTGCCAGTACCCCTTGGACAGGGCGACGGAGTATCGGCCAGAATAGCAATCAGCCCCAGCATTTT. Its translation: CASTPWTGRRSIGQNSNQPQHF.

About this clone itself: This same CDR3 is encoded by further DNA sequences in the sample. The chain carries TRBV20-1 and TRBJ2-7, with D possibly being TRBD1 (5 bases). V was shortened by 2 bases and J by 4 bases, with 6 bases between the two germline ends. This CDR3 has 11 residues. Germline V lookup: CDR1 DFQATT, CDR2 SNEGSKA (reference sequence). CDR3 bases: TGCAGTGCTAGACAGGGATACGAGCAGTACTTC. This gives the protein CSARQGYEQYF.